This TCR beta chain originates from a study of long-term antiretroviral therapy in people with HIV (dated by TCRdb to between 2021 and 2023). About the full investigation: The earliest samples were collected about a decade before the 2015 WHO recommendation for immediate ART, when ART was typically delayed until CD4 counts fell. Whether ART initiation and durable HIV suppression were associated with changes in peripheral blood TRB repertoire composition and diversity was tested in a retrospective serial study. A total of over 150 cryopreserved PBMC samples came from around 30 adults with confirmed HIV infection and were collected serially over a mean of around 6 years (range 1-12). About 35% of the 30 participants with HIV were female. No cross-contamination during QIAcube processing turned up in test extractions that ran a monoclonal T-cell line alongside 33 polyclonal samples. General study outcomes and caveats: Unsorted PBMC were profiled instead of sorted CD4+ and CD8+ T cells because pre-ART samples had limited cell numbers. Inferences about post-ART repertoire changes were limited because no data were available on ART adherence, viral resistance or therapy changes. Expanded TRB clones identified before ART initiation dominated the repertoire at all time points, although this dominance fluctuated and declined in many PLHIV after ART. Compared with controls, HIV repertoires had narrower CDR3 length ranges, and the network structure pointed to an antigen-experienced repertoire that shifted only slightly toward naive after ART. Starting ART was linked to a significant rise in TRB diversity, yet even after long-term ART the diversity remained significantly lower than in transplant donor controls. The samples span the years 2004 to 2017, and the ART regimens used at that time may not be as effective as current regimens. Owing to limited PBMC availability, only the TCR beta chain was sequenced, without alpha chain pairing.

The immunoSEQ hsTCRB v3.0 assay was used at survey level resolution to sequence the TRB variable region. The target sequencing depth for TRB was roughly 40,000-50,000 T-cell genomes per sample. An Illumina MiSeq with a v3 150-cycle kit was used to sequence the pooled TRB libraries. The study's own analysis went as follows. Repertoire analysis was run in R within a reproducible Nextflow workflow that covered QC, data transformation and analysis. Custom analyses were implemented in LymphoSeq2, an R package for AIRR-Seq data exploration. A handful of samples that yielded fewer than 5000 total TRB sequences were excluded, so that approximately 170 HIV repertoires were analyzed. Among the approximately 180 retained HIV repertoires, approximately 61 were collected before ART initiation and some 130 after ART initiation. Repertoires were downsampled to 5000 TRB nucleotide sequences, and summary statistics were averaged over 100 downsampling iterations. Only TRB sequences with CDR3 regions of at least seven amino acids were retained for analysis. Diversity was assessed using a clonality score derived from Shannon entropy and using the Gini coefficient. In the repertoire networks, any two of the top 5000 CDR3 amino acid sequences were connected whenever the two sequences differed by an edit distance of one. For TRB CDR3 amino acid sequences, GLIPH2 was used to predict antigen specificity groups and MHC restriction. Known CMV, EBV, HIV or tissue antigen associations were flagged by matching CDR3 amino acid sequences against VDJdb and McPAS-TCR. Pre-ART, post-ART and control groups were compared with Wilcoxon signed-rank tests and Holm-Bonferroni correction. This immuneACCESS table, as held by TCRdb, lists in-frame sequences with V and J called but not all clones. Of the missing ones, under half trace to an unresolved V gene in checked studies; the others have no known cause. That table gives V, J and clone size, and the DNA gave D and trimming. This sample holds some 16,000 clones; 77% were observed only once. The ten largest clones take up 20% to 25% of the sample.

A word on this clone: Its antigen target is currently unknown. It has no much larger one-base neighbor in the sample; base qualities were not kept.

Participants were included only if at least one PBMC sample before ART initiation and at least two post-ART samples were available. All participants with HIV were treated in the United States of America. Cryopreserved samples of about 0.95-10 million PBMC were thawed and washed before DNA extraction. At the time of the earliest PBMC sample, participants with HIV were aged between about 23 and 54 years. Per participant, PBMC samples came from 1-4 timepoints prior to ART initiation and 2-8 timepoints following ART initiation, for a median of 7 samples. For every participant, serial HIV viral load, CD4+ T-cell count, ART history and demographic data were obtained. A Qiagen kit on a QIAcube was used to extract genomic DNA from unsorted PBMC, with samples processed in batches of 12. This TCR came from a man in his forties with HIV. The source was unsorted PBMCs, collected 2.1 years after starting antiretroviral therapy.

The CDR3 protein is CASSLLESSGYGYTF. At the DNA level, the sequence is TGTGCCAGCAGTTTATTGGAGAGTTCGGGCTATGGCTACACCTTC. The chain couples TRBV28 to TRBJ1-2, with no reliable assignment of the D segment. The CDR3 holds 15 amino acids from the cysteine to the phenylalanine. The only DNA kept is the CDR3, 45 bases in frame from the first base. Via the germline V gene, CDR1 is MDHEN and CDR2 SYDVKM. V loses 1 base, J loses 4 bases, and the germline ends lie 13 bases apart.